The present TCR beta chain was sequenced within a study of blood T cell repertoires in COVID-19. The overall study: T cells, B-cell-depleted T cells, or PBMCs provided the cDNA or gDNA that served as material.

Concerning this clone itself: The sample has other DNA sequences that encode this CDR3 too.

Germline loops: CDR1 SQVTM, CDR2 ANQGSEA. The CDR3 length is 13 residues. Trimming removed 6 bases from V and 2 bases from J; junction bases left unmatched: 4. Using immunoSEQ multiplex PCR, the repertoire was profiled, and TCRdb retains in-frame clones only, with some absent. The data show hundreds of thousands of clones, roughly 86% seen once. Sequencing was done on a sample of peripheral blood. This sequence was found in a human donor in a cohort sampled during active COVID-19. The chain carries TRBV29-1 and TRBJ2-7, with 10 bases that match TRBD1. CDR3 sequence reads: CSVGTGEPYEQYF. CDR3 DNA: TGCAGCGTCGGGACAGGGGAGCCCTACGAGCAGTACTTC.